The rows below give T cell receptor beta chains drawn from one sample of a study of T cell responses to AZD1222 COVID-19 vaccine. Measured with immunoSEQ multiplex PCR; TCRdb has only the in-frame clones, and not every one. Counted here are around 180,000 clones, less than 95% occurring once; the ten biggest clones make up about 2.6%. The source material was peripheral blood, sampled on day 0 of AZD1222 vaccination. The receptor set was obtained from an adult in good health. Each CDR3 is given with its conserved first and last residue. D genes are given only for firm matches. A clone size is listed for some rows: how often the clone was seen (once, few, many), or a class if it is expanded.

clone size: .; CDR3 length: 14; J gene: TRBJ2-7; V gene: TRBV3-1/TRBV3-2; D gene: TRBD1; CDR3 protein: CASSQDWTGREQYF; CDR3 DNA: TGTGCCAGCAGCCAAGATTGGACAGGGCGCGAGCAGTACTTC
clone size: .; CDR3 length: 16; J gene: TRBJ2-1; V gene: TRBV27; D gene: TRBD1; CDR3 protein: CASTFLTTGQNNEQFF; CDR3 DNA: TGTGCCAGCACTTTCCTTACGACAGGGCAAAACAATGAGCAGTTCTTC
clone size: .; CDR3 length: 13; J gene: TRBJ1-2; V gene: TRBV18; D gene: .; CDR3 protein: CASSEDRNYGYTF; CDR3 DNA: TGTGCCAGCTCAGAGGACAGAAACTATGGCTACACCTTC
clone size: .; CDR3 length: 15; J gene: TRBJ1-5; V gene: TRBV19; D gene: .; CDR3 protein: CASSEGQGPNQPQHF; CDR3 DNA: TGTGCCAGTAGTGAGGGGCAGGGGCCCAATCAGCCCCAGCATTTT
clone size: .; CDR3 length: 11; J gene: TRBJ2-3; V gene: TRBV7-6; D gene: .; CDR3 protein: CASSSSHTQYF; CDR3 DNA: TGTGCCAGCAGCTCTAGCCATACGCAGTATTTT
clone size: .; CDR3 length: 13; J gene: TRBJ1-1; V gene: TRBV6-5; D gene: .; CDR3 protein: CATKDIAQTEAFF; CDR3 DNA: TGTGCCACAAAAGACATAGCGCAAACTGAAGCTTTCTTT
clone size: .; CDR3 length: 11; J gene: TRBJ1-3; V gene: TRBV4-2; D gene: .; CDR3 protein: CASSQGNTIYF; CDR3 DNA: TGTGCCAGCAGCCAAGGAAACACCATATATTTT
clone size: .; CDR3 length: 14; J gene: TRBJ2-7; V gene: TRBV7-9; D gene: TRBD1; CDR3 protein: CASSARQGHYEQYF; CDR3 DNA: TGTGCCAGCAGCGCAAGACAGGGTCACTACGAGCAGTACTTC
clone size: few; CDR3 length: 12; J gene: TRBJ2-2; V gene: TRBV6-5; D gene: .; CDR3 protein: CASSPGLGELFF; CDR3 DNA: TGTGCCAGCAGTCCTGGACTGGGAGAGCTGTTTTTT
clone size: few; CDR3 length: 13; J gene: TRBJ1-5; V gene: TRBV7-2; D gene: .; CDR3 protein: CASSLNGDQPQHF; CDR3 DNA: TGTGCCAGCAGCTTAAACGGGGATCAGCCCCAGCATTTT
clone size: .; CDR3 length: 14; J gene: TRBJ1-6; V gene: TRBV28; D gene: .; CDR3 protein: CASSPGGGDSPLHF; CDR3 DNA: TGTGCCAGCAGTCCCGGGGGGGGTGATTCACCCCTCCACTTT
clone size: few; CDR3 length: 14; J gene: TRBJ2-3; V gene: TRBV7-3; D gene: .; CDR3 protein: CASSPFRTSDTQYF; CDR3 DNA: TGTGCCAGCAGCCCATTTAGGACGTCAGATACGCAGTATTTT
clone size: once; CDR3 length: 18; J gene: TRBJ1-5; V gene: TRBV19; D gene: TRBD1; CDR3 protein: CASSIAAGQGASNQPQHF; CDR3 DNA: TGTGCCAGTAGTATAGCGGCGGGACAGGGGGCGAGCAATCAGCCCCAGCATTTT
clone size: .; CDR3 length: 15; J gene: TRBJ1-1; V gene: TRBV7-2; D gene: TRBD1; CDR3 protein: CASSFRGRGGTEAFF; CDR3 DNA: TGTGCCAGCAGCTTTCGGGGCAGGGGGGGCACTGAAGCTTTCTTT
clone size: .; CDR3 length: 13; J gene: TRBJ2-5; V gene: TRBV5-1; D gene: .; CDR3 protein: CASTRGREETQYF; CDR3 DNA: TGCGCCAGCACCCGGGGACGTGAGGAGACCCAGTACTTC
clone size: .; CDR3 length: 13; J gene: TRBJ1-1; V gene: TRBV7-9; D gene: .; CDR3 protein: CASSSPWGSEAFF; CDR3 DNA: TGTGCCAGCAGCTCCCCGTGGGGCAGTGAAGCTTTCTTT
clone size: .; CDR3 length: 16; J gene: TRBJ1-3; V gene: TRBV7-2; D gene: .; CDR3 protein: CASSLNPAAAGNTIYF; CDR3 DNA: TGTGCCAGCAGCTTGAACCCCGCAGCAGCTGGAAACACCATATATTTT
clone size: .; CDR3 length: 14; J gene: TRBJ2-1; V gene: TRBV6-2/TRBV6-3; D gene: .; CDR3 protein: CASSYTDPYNEQFF; CDR3 DNA: TGTGCCAGCAGTTACACGGATCCATACAATGAGCAGTTCTTC
clone size: .; CDR3 length: 14; J gene: TRBJ2-7; V gene: TRBV2; D gene: .; CDR3 protein: CASSDIRGGYEQYF; CDR3 DNA: TGTGCCAGCAGTGATATTAGGGGGGGCTACGAGCAGTACTTC
clone size: .; CDR3 length: 16; J gene: TRBJ2-2; V gene: TRBV4-2; D gene: TRBD2; CDR3 protein: CASGRGAGEHTGELFF; CDR3 DNA: TGTGCCAGCGGGCGTGGGGCGGGGGAGCACACCGGGGAGCTGTTTTTT
clone size: few; CDR3 length: 13; J gene: TRBJ2-7; V gene: TRBV25-1; D gene: .; CDR3 protein: CASSELVGYEQYF; CDR3 DNA: TGTGCCAGCAGTGAATTGGTAGGTTACGAGCAGTACTTC
clone size: .; CDR3 length: 16; J gene: TRBJ2-7; V gene: TRBV7-3; D gene: TRBD2; CDR3 protein: CASSPRLAGETGEQYF; CDR3 DNA: TGTGCCAGCAGCCCCCGACTAGCGGGGGAAACAGGGGAGCAGTACTTC
clone size: .; CDR3 length: 14; J gene: TRBJ1-1; V gene: TRBV10-2; D gene: .; CDR3 protein: CASSGGVLNTEAFF; CDR3 DNA: TGCGCCAGCAGTGGGGGGGTTCTGAACACTGAAGCTTTCTTT
clone size: .; CDR3 length: 11; J gene: TRBJ2-1; V gene: TRBV2; D gene: .; CDR3 protein: CASSYTNEQFF; CDR3 DNA: TGTGCCAGCAGCTATACAAATGAGCAGTTCTTC